This is a list of T cell receptor beta chains from one sample in a study of radiotherapy plus CTLA-4 blockade in lung cancer. Method: immunoSEQ multiplex PCR; TCRdb's copy keeps in-frame clones and lacks some. The data show 20,000 to 30,000 clones, with about 71% seen just once and 2.5% to 3.5% held by the top ten. Sequencing was performed on peripheral blood, taken from a patient treated with radiotherapy plus ipilimumab. The receptors shown here come from a human donor with non-small cell lung cancer whose response to radiotherapy plus ipilimumab could not be evaluated. Both conserved end residues are part of each CDR3. Fields, in order: J gene, V gene, clone size, CDR3 protein. Clone size appears in some rows only: once, few, many, or a class for an expanded clone.

J gene: TRBJ2-3; V gene: TRBV5-8; clone size: NA; CDR3 protein: CASSLAIQGDTQYF
J gene: TRBJ1-4; V gene: TRBV28; clone size: NA; CDR3 protein: CASSDRDEKLFF
J gene: TRBJ2-3; V gene: TRBV11-3; clone size: NA; CDR3 protein: CASSLAGTNTDTQYF
J gene: TRBJ1-2; V gene: TRBV7-3; clone size: NA; CDR3 protein: CASSSGGLRTF
J gene: TRBJ2-3; V gene: TRBV5-1; clone size: NA; CDR3 protein: CASSLTTSGRGLLSTDTQYF
J gene: TRBJ2-5; V gene: TRBV5-1; clone size: NA; CDR3 protein: CASSPGWTSGKLETQYF
J gene: TRBJ1-5; V gene: TRBV27; clone size: once; CDR3 protein: CASSVVDRDPRQPQHF
J gene: TRBJ2-1; V gene: TRBV19; clone size: NA; CDR3 protein: CAAAREAGGPRNEQFF
J gene: TRBJ1-2; V gene: TRBV28; clone size: few; CDR3 protein: CASTTGGGWGYTF
J gene: TRBJ2-5; V gene: TRBV15; clone size: few; CDR3 protein: CATSRVLGVASGRSGEQYF
J gene: TRBJ1-1; V gene: TRBV18; clone size: NA; CDR3 protein: CASSPAGVNTEAFF
J gene: TRBJ1-1; V gene: TRBV7-9; clone size: NA; CDR3 protein: CASSLIDTEAFF
J gene: TRBJ2-1; V gene: TRBV7-8; clone size: NA; CDR3 protein: CASSFYSNAYNEQFF
J gene: NA; V gene: TRBV5-1; clone size: NA; CDR3 protein: CASSFRGFYSDEQYF
J gene: TRBJ2-1; V gene: TRBV30; clone size: NA; CDR3 protein: CAWSVQGDEQFF
J gene: TRBJ2-1; V gene: TRBV5-1; clone size: NA; CDR3 protein: CASSWTGRNEQFF
J gene: TRBJ2-1; V gene: TRBV5-4; clone size: NA; CDR3 protein: CASSAGLAVENEQFF
J gene: TRBJ2-1; V gene: TRBV10-2; clone size: NA; CDR3 protein: CAVSGTSEIDEQFF
J gene: TRBJ1-5; V gene: TRBV7-2; clone size: few; CDR3 protein: CASSRPLGNQPQHF
J gene: TRBJ1-2; V gene: TRBV10-1; clone size: NA; CDR3 protein: CASSVSGSYGYTF
J gene: TRBJ2-5; V gene: TRBV7-7; clone size: NA; CDR3 protein: CASSPDLQETQYF
J gene: TRBJ1-1; V gene: TRBV30; clone size: NA; CDR3 protein: CAWRRQRNTEAFF
J gene: TRBJ1-1; V gene: TRBV7-2; clone size: NA; CDR3 protein: CASSLSGGHTEAFF
J gene: TRBJ2-7; V gene: TRBV7-9; clone size: few; CDR3 protein: CASSRGTETYEQYF
J gene: TRBJ2-3; V gene: TRBV6-1; clone size: NA; CDR3 protein: CASSGKRGTSGRDDTQYF
J gene: TRBJ2-6; V gene: TRBV6-4; clone size: NA; CDR3 protein: CASSTRHDSSGANVLTF
J gene: TRBJ1-1; V gene: TRBV2; clone size: NA; CDR3 protein: CASRVRQGGTEAFF
J gene: TRBJ2-6; V gene: TRBV7-9; clone size: NA; CDR3 protein: CASSLEGRGSGANVLTF
J gene: TRBJ1-1; V gene: TRBV19; clone size: NA; CDR3 protein: CASTWNTEAFF
J gene: TRBJ2-3; V gene: TRBV7-2; clone size: NA; CDR3 protein: CASSAGTSGFSDTQYF
J gene: TRBJ2-2; V gene: TRBV6-4; clone size: NA; CDR3 protein: CASSESWNTGELFF
J gene: TRBJ2-3; V gene: TRBV5-6; clone size: NA; CDR3 protein: CASSTGLAEITDTQYF
J gene: TRBJ1-3; V gene: TRBV28; clone size: NA; CDR3 protein: CASSSMGSSGNTIYF
J gene: TRBJ2-5; V gene: TRBV6-5; clone size: NA; CDR3 protein: CARTAAGLGETQYF
J gene: TRBJ1-6; V gene: TRBV9; clone size: NA; CDR3 protein: CASSVGWGSPLHF
J gene: TRBJ1-1; V gene: TRBV7-9; clone size: NA; CDR3 protein: CASSSPGTGRAFF
J gene: TRBJ1-5; V gene: TRBV10-3; clone size: NA; CDR3 protein: CAISEGPGAQPQHF
J gene: TRBJ2-1; V gene: TRBV5-1; clone size: few; CDR3 protein: CASSFEGPNEQFF
J gene: TRBJ2-2; V gene: TRBV14; clone size: NA; CDR3 protein: CASSQVVPPSGELFF
J gene: TRBJ2-7; V gene: TRBV20-1; clone size: NA; CDR3 protein: CSAQSVYEQYF
J gene: TRBJ2-1; V gene: TRBV4-1; clone size: NA; CDR3 protein: CASSQLILAGGSSYNEQFF